These 26 T cell receptor beta chains came from one sample sequenced in a study of beta chain features in type 1 diabetes. Investigators reverse transcribed all isolated RNA, so they sequenced expressed TCRB transcripts. Sequencing used immunoSEQ multiplex PCR; TCRdb keeps in-frame clones, though not all of them. Of 860,000 or so clones in the sample, about 17% were seen once. Sequencing was done on a sample of naive CD4+ T cells from blood. Receptors were obtained from a woman younger than 30 in good health.

V gene TRBV7-9 combines with J gene TRBJ1-4; no clear D gene. Germline lookup yields CDR1 SEHNR and CDR2 FQNEAQ (reference sequence). V lost 3 bases and J lost 7, with 12 bases in between. The CDR3 has 14 amino acids. CDR3 bases: TGTGCCAGCAGCTTCGGGTCGAGGGCTGAAAAACTGTTTTTT. It yields the protein CASSFGSRAEKLFF.

Details on this clone: The sample carries other DNA sequences with the same CDR3. The CDR3 region is CASSPPTGNEQFF. The CDR3 DNA is TGTGCCAGCTCACCACCCACGGGTAATGAGCAGTTCTTC. The genes are TRBV18 and TRBJ2-1; no firm D call. V shed 0 bases and J shed 7 bases, with 7 bases lying between them. This CDR3 is built from 13 residues. Germline-derived CDR1 and CDR2 are KGHSH and LQKENI.

The chain joins TRBV11-2 to TRBJ2-3, with D maybe TRBD2 (6 bases). Germline values: CDR1 SGHAT, CDR2 FQNNGV. V lost 8 bases and J lost 1, with 7 bases in between. The CDR3 loop spans 12 amino acids. CDR3 sequence reads: CASASGTDTQYF. The CDR3 bases are TGTGCCAGCGCTAGCGGCACAGATACGCAGTATTTT.

Turning to this clone: Relative to the germline gene, one junction end is altered; a read error may explain this. The chain recombines TRBV6-5 with TRBJ2-7; TRBD2 agrees at 10 bases. Germline V gene data show CDR1 as MNHEY and CDR2 as SVGAGI. The CDR3 runs to 16 residues. In DNA form, the CDR3 reads TGTGCCAGCAGTTCCTCCGGGACTAGCGTAACCTACGGGCAGTACTTC. Amino acid sequence: CASSSSGTSVTYGQYF.

This clone was counted only a few times. The gene calls are TRBV15 and TRBJ2-3; D perhaps matches TRBD2 (6 bases). CDR1 LNHNV and CDR2 YYDKDF come from the germline V gene (reference sequence). V shed 11 bases and J shed 0 bases, with 18 bases lying between them. This CDR3 region has 15 residues. The DNA of the CDR3 is TGTGCCTCCGGATTCGGGGGAATGAGCACAGATACGCAGTATTTT. Its protein is CASGFGGMSTDTQYF.

CDR3 protein: CASSFKGRYTQYF. CDR3 DNA sequence: TGTGCCAGCAGTTTTAAGGGGAGGTATACGCAGTATTTT. The rearrangement joins TRBV6-5 to TRBJ2-3; D may be TRBD2 (6 bases). The germline CDR1 and CDR2 sequences are MNHEY and SVGAGI. This CDR3 contains 13 residues. Trimming took 4 bases from V and 7 from J, leaving 12 bases between them.

In this sample, this clone turned up a few times. The chain joins TRBV18 to TRBJ2-1; D remains ambiguous. The CDR3 is 12 residues long. V shed 2 bases and J shed 7 bases, with 6 bases lying between them. Germline V gene sequence: CDR1 KGHSH, CDR2 LQKENI. DNA for the CDR3: TGTGCCAGCTCACCAGAGACTAATGAGCAGTTCTTC. This translates into CASSPETNEQFF.

This clone showed up just a few times. The sample holds other DNA sequences that translate to the same CDR3. The chain is built from TRBV18 and TRBJ1-2; D remains unclear. The V and J ends lost 3 bases and 2 bases respectively, with 4 bases between them. This CDR3 has 12 residues. Germline V CDR1 and CDR2: KGHSH, LQKENI. The CDR3 sequence: CASSPGNYGYTF. CDR3 nucleotides: TGTGCCAGCTCACCGGGGAACTATGGCTACACCTTC.

Of note for this clone: Other DNA sequences of this sample code for an identical CDR3. The chain couples TRBV27 to TRBJ1-5, with a tentative D call TRBD1 (5 bases). V was cut by 2 bases and J by 0 bases, with 11 bases left in between. Germline values: CDR1 MNHEY, CDR2 SMNVEV (reference sequence). The length of the CDR3 is 16 residues. CDR3 in DNA: TGTGCCAGCAGTTTACAGGGACCTTATAGCAATCAGCCCCAGCATTTT. Translated, it gives CASSLQGPYSNQPQHF.

This clone was counted between two and nine times. The chain carries TRBV27 and TRBJ1-2; 7 bases agree with TRBD1. Trimming removed 6 bases from V and 0 bases from J; junction bases left unmatched: 10. Germline CDR1 and CDR2: MNHEY and SMNVEV (reference sequence). The CDR3 extends over 16 amino acids. The CDR3 DNA sequence: TGTGCCAGCAGCCCCCTGACAGGGCGAGCTAACTATGGCTACACCTTC. Translating gives CASSPLTGRANYGYTF.

The rearrangement uses TRBV4-3 and TRBJ1-4, with D maybe TRBD1 (5 bases). This CDR3 has 17 residues. V lost 5 bases and J 4 bases, leaving 20 bases between the germline ends. Germline CDR1 is LGHNA and CDR2 is YSLEER. The CDR3: CASSDPGRGSRNEKLFF. In DNA form, the CDR3 reads TGCGCCAGCAGCGACCCTGGGCGGGGCTCGCGTAATGAAAAACTGTTTTTT.

The rearrangement joins TRBV10-3 to TRBJ2-5; a possible D gene is TRBD1 (5 bases). Trimming took 6 bases from V and 2 from J, leaving 10 bases between them. The CDR3 loop spans 13 amino acids. Per the germline V gene, CDR1 is ENHRY and CDR2 is SYGVKD. The CDR3 DNA follows: TGTGCCATCAGAGCAGGGCAGCAAGAGACCCAGTACTTC. It specifies CAIRAGQQETQYF.

In nucleotides, the CDR3 is TGCGCCAGCAGCTTGTCTCGGACTAGCGGGGACAATGAGCAGTTCTTC. Amino acids: CASSLSRTSGDNEQFF. V gene TRBV5-1 combines with J gene TRBJ2-1, with 12 positions matching TRBD2. Germline loops: CDR1 SGHRS, CDR2 YFSETQ. The CDR3 is 16 residues long. The V segment lost 1 base and the J segment 5 bases; nucleotides outside the gene matches: 4. Based on the CDR3 plus reference TRBV5-1 and TRBJ2-1, the full variable domain is KAGVTQTPRYLIKTRGQQVTLSCSPISGHRSVSWYQQTPGQGLQFLFEYFSETQRNKGNFPGRFSGRQFSNSRSEMNVSTLELGDSALYLCASSLSRTSGDNEQFFGPGTRLTVL.

V gene TRBV18 combines with J gene TRBJ1-2; no clear D. The CDR3 sequence is 13 residues long. V was trimmed by 3 bases and J by 8 bases, leaving 13 bases between them. Looked up from germline, CDR1 is KGHSH and CDR2 is LQKENI. CDR3 amino acids: CASSPEARSGYTF. The CDR3 region has the DNA TGTGCCAGCTCACCTGAAGCTAGGTCGGGCTACACCTTC.

The chain joins TRBV11-2 to TRBJ2-7; weak D call: TRBD2 (5 bases). V was trimmed by 4 bases and J by 4 bases, leaving 11 bases between them. CDR3 length equals 13 residues. Germline CDR1 and CDR2: SGHAT and FQNNGV. The CDR3 region has the DNA TGTGCCAGCAGCTCCTGGACTGGATACGAGCAGTACTTC. Translated: CASSSWTGYEQYF.

This clone occurred a few times. The chain employs TRBV14 and TRBJ2-5, with 7 bases aligning to TRBD2. This CDR3 is 16 amino acids long. With 3 bases clipped from V and 1 base from J, the junction kept 8 bases outside the gene matches. Germline CDR1 reads SGHDN; CDR2 reads FVKESK. CDR3 protein: CASSHRLAAPQETQYF. The CDR3 bases are TGTGCCAGCAGCCACAGACTAGCCGCCCCCCAAGAGACCCAGTACTTC.

This clone showed up just a few times. The chain couples TRBV4-3 to TRBJ2-1, with D possibly matching TRBD1 (5 bases). This CDR3 has 16 amino acids. Germline V gives CDR1 LGHNA, CDR2 YSLEER. V lost 1 base to trimming and J lost 4 bases, with 14 bases between them. CDR3 nucleotide sequence: TGCGCCAGCAGCCAAGTGACCAGGGTGGGGTACAATGAGCAGTTCTTC. It is translated as CASSQVTRVGYNEQFF.

The table lists this clone with a few counts. The chain joins TRBV18 to TRBJ1-4; the D gene is possibly TRBD1 (6 bases). CDR1 KGHSH and CDR2 LQKENI come from the germline V gene. The CDR3 loop spans 15 amino acids. Trimming stripped 4 bases from V and 2 bases from J, with 11 bases between. The CDR3 region is CASSLSRGTNEKLFF. In nucleotides, the CDR3 is TGTGCCAGCTCACTGTCAAGGGGGACTAATGAAAAACTGTTTTTT.

The chain uses TRBV2 and TRBJ1-5; D gene ambiguous. The CDR3 runs to 12 residues. CDR1 is SNHLY and CDR2 is FYNNEI in the germline V gene. V lost 3 bases to trimming and J lost 4 bases, with 4 bases between them. The chain's CDR3 is CASSDQNQPQHF. The CDR3 bases are TGTGCCAGCAGTGACCAGAATCAGCCCCAGCATTTT.

This clone was seen a few times. The chain links TRBV5-1 to TRBJ2-7; no firm D call. Germline CDR1 is SGHRS and CDR2 is YFSETQ. This CDR3 is 13 amino acids long. Between the trimmed V and J ends, which lost 1 base and 3 bases, there was a span of 8 bases. CDR3 protein: CASSLQDGYEQYF. The CDR3 DNA is TGCGCCAGCAGCTTGCAGGATGGCTACGAGCAGTACTTC. The whole variable domain, filled in from reference TRBV5-1 and TRBJ2-7, reads KAGVTQTPRYLIKTRGQQVTLSCSPISGHRSVSWYQQTPGQGLQFLFEYFSETQRNKGNFPGRFSGRQFSNSRSEMNVSTLELGDSALYLCASSLQDGYEQYFGPGTRLTVT.

This clone was observed a few times. V usage is TRBV10-3 and J usage is TRBJ2-1; 8 bases are a match to TRBD2. J gave up 4 bases and V 2 bases, and 4 bases lay outside the gene matches. The CDR3 loop spans 15 amino acids. Per germline, CDR1 ENHRY and CDR2 SYGVKD. CDR3 loop: CAISEELAGYNEQFF. The CDR3 region has the DNA TGTGCCATCAGTGAGGAGTTAGCGGGGTACAATGAGCAGTTCTTC.

The gene calls are TRBV5-1 and TRBJ2-5, with TRBD2 matching over 9 bases. The DNA end lines up better with TRBJ2-7; the J call may be wrong. The germline V gene has CDR1 SGHRS and CDR2 YFSETQ. The CDR3 is 15 amino acids. The CDR3 loop reads CASSLAASGTYEQYF. Written as DNA, the CDR3 is TGCGCCAGCAGCTTGGCTGCTAGCGGGACCTACGAGCAGTACTTC.

This clone was detected only a few times. The V and J genes are TRBV7-2 and TRBJ2-3, with 11 bases fitting TRBD2. Per germline, CDR1 SGHTA and CDR2 FQGNSA. The trim removed 5 bases at V and 5 bases at J, leaving 9 bases unmatched. This CDR3 spans 16 amino acids. The CDR3: CASSLSGRAGLDTQYF. As DNA, the CDR3 is TGTGCCAGCAGCCTTAGCGGGAGGGCCGGGTTAGATACGCAGTATTTT.

This clone was counted between two and nine times. The V call is TRBV6-5, the J call TRBJ1-5, with TRBD1 as a possible D gene (6 bases). V lost 7 bases to trimming and J lost 7 bases, with 14 bases between them. The CDR3 covers 13 residues. The germline CDR1 and CDR2 sequences are MNHEY and SVGAGI. CDR3 bases: TGTGCCAGCACCGGGGGCGTAGAGCAGCCCCAGCATTTT. It translates to CASTGGVEQPQHF.

This chain connects TRBV7-2 to TRBJ2-3; D perhaps matches TRBD2 (6 bases). This CDR3 has 13 amino acids. CDR1 SGHTA and CDR2 FQGNSA come from the germline V gene. Trimming cost V 5 bases and J 6 bases, with 12 bases left between them. The CDR3 region is CASSRLAGDTQYF. Written as DNA, the CDR3 is TGTGCCAGCAGCCGACTCGCGGGGGATACGCAGTATTTT.

This rearrangement joins TRBV1 to TRBJ1-5. TRBV1 is a pseudogene locus. CDR3 length equals 21 residues. In DNA, the CDR3 is TGCACCAGCAGCCAAGCAAGGGGTATTCGCGTGGAGGTGGGGAGAGATCAGCCCCAGCATTTT. This codes for CTSSQARGIRVEVGRDQPQHF.